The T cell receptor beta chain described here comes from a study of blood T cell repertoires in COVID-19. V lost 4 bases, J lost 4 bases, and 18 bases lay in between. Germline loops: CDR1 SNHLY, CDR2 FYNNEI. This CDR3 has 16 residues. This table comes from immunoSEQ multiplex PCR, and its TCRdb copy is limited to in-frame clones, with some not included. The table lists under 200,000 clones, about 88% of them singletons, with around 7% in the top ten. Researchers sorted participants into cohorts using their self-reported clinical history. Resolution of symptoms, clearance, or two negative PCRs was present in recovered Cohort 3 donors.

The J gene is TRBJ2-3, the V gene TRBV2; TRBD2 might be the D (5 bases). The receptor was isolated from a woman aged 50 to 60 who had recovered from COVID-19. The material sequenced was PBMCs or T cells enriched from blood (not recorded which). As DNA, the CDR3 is TGTGCCAGCAGTGGAGGGCTCTCGAATCAGGCAGATACGCAGTATTTT. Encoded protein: CASSGGLSNQADTQYF.